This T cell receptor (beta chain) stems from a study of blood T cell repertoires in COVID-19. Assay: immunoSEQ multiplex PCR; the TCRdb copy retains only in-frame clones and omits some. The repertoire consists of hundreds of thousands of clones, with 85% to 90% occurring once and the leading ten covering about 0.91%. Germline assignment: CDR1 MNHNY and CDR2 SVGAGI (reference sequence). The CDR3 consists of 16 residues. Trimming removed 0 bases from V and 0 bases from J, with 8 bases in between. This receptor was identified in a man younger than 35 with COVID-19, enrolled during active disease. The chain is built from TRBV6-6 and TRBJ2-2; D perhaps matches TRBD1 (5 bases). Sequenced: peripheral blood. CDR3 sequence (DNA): TGTGCCAGCAGTTACTCTACAGGCACGAACACCGGGGAGCTGTTTTTT. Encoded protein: CASSYSTGTNTGELFF.